The rows below give T cell receptor beta chains drawn from one sample of a study of OX40 agonist ivuxolimab in advanced cancers. Sequencing used immunoSEQ multiplex PCR; TCRdb keeps in-frame clones, though not all of them. The sample has 60,000 to 75,000 clones; about 86% are singletons. Sequencing was performed on CD4+ or CD8+ T cells sorted from blood, taken in a trial of the OX40 agonist ivuxolimab. All receptors come from an adult with an advanced solid tumor such as melanoma, head and neck, liver or kidney cancer. CDR3s include the opening cysteine and the closing phenylalanine or tryptophan. The D gene is left open where the match is weak. The size entry is marked missing in some rows and otherwise reads once, few, many or a size class.

j_gene,abundance,d_gene,v_gene,CDR3nt,CDR3aa
TRBJ2-1,.,.,TRBV7-3,TGTGCCAGCAGCTTAATCGGCAATGAGCAGTTCTTC,CASSLIGNEQFF
TRBJ2-1,.,.,TRBV5-1,TGCGCCAGCAGCTTGGAAGGCGTCAATGAGCAGTTCTTC,CASSLEGVNEQFF
TRBJ1-4,.,.,TRBV2,TGTGCCAGCAGTGATAGGGGGGAGCCTAATGAAAAACTGTTTTTT,CASSDRGEPNEKLFF
TRBJ2-5,.,.,TRBV6-5,TGTGCCAGCAGTTCGGAGGGGGCAATGGAGGGGGAGACCCAGTACTTC,CASSSEGAMEGETQYF
TRBJ1-2,few,.,TRBV6-5,TGTGCCAGCAGTTACTCGTTCCGCCAGGGCTATGGCTACACCTTC,CASSYSFRQGYGYTF
TRBJ2-6,.,.,TRBV7-9,TGTGCCACCACATCCGGGACAAAACCCTCTGGGGCCAACGTCCTGACTTTC,CATTSGTKPSGANVLTF
TRBJ2-7,.,.,TRBV18,TGTGCCAGCTCACCACAGGGGCCCGAGCAGTACTTC,CASSPQGPEQYF
TRBJ1-2,.,TRBD1,TRBV9,TGTGCCAGCAGCGTCGGGACAGGGAACTATGGCTACACCTTC,CASSVGTGNYGYTF
TRBJ2-1,.,.,TRBV7-6,TGTGCCAGCGGACGGTGGACTAACAATGAGCAGTTCTTC,CASGRWTNNEQFF
TRBJ2-2,.,TRBD2,TRBV5-1,TGCGCCAGCAGCTCGCGAGCGGGAGGGCCCTCGGACACCGGGGAGCTGTTTTTT,CASSSRAGGPSDTGELFF
TRBJ1-1,.,.,TRBV7-2,TGTGCCAGCAGCCGAGACAGGACTAACACTGAAGCTTTCTTT,CASSRDRTNTEAFF
TRBJ1-3,once,TRBD1,TRBV7-9,TGTGCCAGCAGCTTAGGACAGGGCTCTGGAAACACCATATATTTT,CASSLGQGSGNTIYF
TRBJ1-2,.,TRBD1,TRBV7-2,TGTGCCAGCAGCCTACAGGGGGCGCGGGGCTACACCTTC,CASSLQGARGYTF
TRBJ1-1,.,.,TRBV15,TGTGCCACCAGCAGAGATTCGGACAGCACTGAAGCTTTCTTT,CATSRDSDSTEAFF
TRBJ2-3,.,.,TRBV19,TGTGCCAGTAGTCCCCGGGGGCCAGGTAGCACAGATACGCAGTATTTT,CASSPRGPGSTDTQYF
TRBJ1-2,few,TRBD1,TRBV30,TGTGCCTGGAGCCCCTTCGGACAGGGAGGCCCCTATGGCTACACCTTC,CAWSPFGQGGPYGYTF
TRBJ1-1,.,.,TRBV6-5,TGTGCCAGCAGTTATAGAGGGATGAACACTGAAGCTTTCTTT,CASSYRGMNTEAFF
TRBJ2-1,.,TRBD2,TRBV7-2,TGTGCCAGCAGGCCGGTAGCGGGTCTCTACAATGAGCAGTTCTTC,CASRPVAGLYNEQFF
TRBJ2-7,.,.,TRBV30,TGTGCCTGGAGTGTATTCGAGCTTGGGGGTAGTGGGCAGTACTTC,CAWSVFELGGSGQYF
TRBJ2-3,.,TRBD2,TRBV5-4,TGTGCCAGCAGTAAACCTAGCGGGAGTGAAGATACGCAGTATTTT,CASSKPSGSEDTQYF
TRBJ1-2,.,.,TRBV28,TGTGCCACCAGCAGTAGGGCTGACCGGAAAGGCTACACCTTC,CATSSRADRKGYTF
TRBJ1-3,.,.,TRBV11-2,TGTGCCAGCAGCCCGACAGGAATCTCTGGAAACACCATATATTTT,CASSPTGISGNTIYF
TRBJ2-7,.,TRBD1,TRBV7-9,TGTGCCAGCAGCTTACCCCTGGGACAGGGATCCTACGAGCAGTACTTC,CASSLPLGQGSYEQYF
TRBJ1-2,.,.,TRBV6-1,TGTGCCAGCAGTGAAGCAGGGTACTCAAACTATGGCTACACCTTC,CASSEAGYSNYGYTF
TRBJ2-2,.,.,TRBV5-1,TGCGCCAGCAGCTTGGACGGGGTACGAAACACCGGGGAGCTGTTTTTT,CASSLDGVRNTGELFF
TRBJ2-1,.,.,TRBV4-1,TGCGCCAGCAGCCAGAGGGGGTTTCCCTACAATGAGCAGTTCTTC,CASSQRGFPYNEQFF
TRBJ2-3,.,.,TRBV15,TGTGCCACCAGCAGAGATGTGGTGGAGGATACGCAGTATTTT,CATSRDVVEDTQYF
TRBJ1-3,.,.,TRBV6-1,TGTGCCAGCAGTCGACTGGTGATCTCTGGAAACACCATATATTTT,CASSRLVISGNTIYF
TRBJ2-5,.,.,TRBV28,TGTGCCAGCAGCTCACAACAGGGCTGGGAGACCCAGTACTTC,CASSSQQGWETQYF
TRBJ1-2,.,.,TRBV28,TGTGCCAGCAGTGCTGACGGACCTCGTGGCTACACCTTC,CASSADGPRGYTF
TRBJ2-2,.,.,TRBV5-4,TGTGCCAGCAGCTTAAGTGGCAGCGGTACCGGGGAGCTGTTTTTT,CASSLSGSGTGELFF